Reported below is one T cell receptor (beta chain). Its cognate antigen is unknown. This entry is derived from a study of cytomegalovirus exposure and HLA in healthy donors. Overall study findings and caveats: The listing of 160 or so TCR beta chains classed them as cytomegalovirus-associated. Researchers had no immune exposure information except CMV serostatus available.

With 5 bases clipped from V and 3 bases from J, the junction kept 9 bases outside the gene matches. The length of the CDR3 is 15 residues. CDR1 is MNHEY and CDR2 is SVGAGI in the germline V gene. 13 Jbeta primers and 60 Vbeta primers were used for the PCR. Measured with immunoSEQ multiplex PCR; TCRdb has only the in-frame clones, and not every one. Found here are tens of thousands of clones, around 59% of them singletons; the top ten hold about 2.5%. The sequence came from a human donor in good health. V gene TRBV6-5 combines with J gene TRBJ2-7; 8 nucleotides align to TRBD1. Material for sequencing was PBMCs. The CDR3 loop reads CASSQPGQASYEQYF. The CDR3 DNA sequence: TGTGCCAGCAGTCAACCGGGACAGGCTAGCTACGAGCAGTACTTC.